This TCR beta chain originates from a study of monozygotic twins with inflammatory bowel disease. General study findings and limits: The sharing of clonotypes with others was lower in IBD patients than in healthy twins, especially with disease activity.

The authors used approximately 3.5 ug of total RNA per TCR library. UMIs incorporating a 6-nucleotide sample barcode were appended by means of template switching. cDNA for TCRalpha and TCRbeta was amplified by nested PCRs of about 15 then around 9 cycles. TCRdb re-called the 5' RACE reads and catalogs CDR3 proteins one per entry, DNA excluded. The sample's table shows about 300,000 distinct CDR3 sequences. Note on this clonotype: Antigen specificity is unknown.

The CDR3 runs 14 residues. The rearrangement uses TRBV12-3 or TRBV12-4 and TRBJ2-3; TCRdb calls TRBD1, which cannot be checked without DNA. The specimen was blood. The sequence was obtained from a human donor with ulcerative colitis or Crohn's disease, or a healthy co-twin of an affected twin (not recorded which). The CDR3: CASSFGPVGDTQYF.